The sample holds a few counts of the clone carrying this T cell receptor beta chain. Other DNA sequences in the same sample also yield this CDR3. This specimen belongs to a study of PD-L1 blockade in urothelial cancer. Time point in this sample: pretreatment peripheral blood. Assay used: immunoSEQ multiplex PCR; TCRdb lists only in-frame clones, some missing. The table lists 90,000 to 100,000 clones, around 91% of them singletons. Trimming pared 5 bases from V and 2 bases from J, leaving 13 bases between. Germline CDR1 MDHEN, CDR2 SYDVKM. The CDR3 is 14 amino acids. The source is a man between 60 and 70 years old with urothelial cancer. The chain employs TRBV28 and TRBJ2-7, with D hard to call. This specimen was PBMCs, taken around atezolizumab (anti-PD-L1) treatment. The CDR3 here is CASSPAPGAYEQYF. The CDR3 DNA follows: TGTGCCAGCAGTCCCGCTCCCGGTGCCTACGAGCAGTACTTC.